This T cell receptor beta chain was observed in a study of shared clonotypes between healthy human individuals (dated by TCRdb to the early 2020s). With regard to the full study: A few men and a couple of women, aged 18 to 49 years, made up the cohort. Each donor's leukapheresis produced roughly between roughly 0.85 and 10 billion PBMCs. For each donor, CD4 naive and CD4 memory were each run on three plates, CD8 naive on two plates, and CD8 memory on one plate. Different laboratories and diverse techniques were used to prepare libraries and sequence TCR repertoires, to increase sequencing depth and limit assay-specific biases. To estimate repertoire size and how much clonotypes are shared between individuals, the study performed deep sequencing of blood TCR repertoires from about five healthy adults. Paper-wide results and their limitations: Sampling was restricted to blood, and TCR repertoires in tissue are likely to differ from TCR repertoires in blood. Compared with non-shared clonotypes, the clonotypes found in all four sorted-subset donors had higher generation probabilities. Naive subsets generally had larger estimated clonotype richness than memory subsets. Rarefaction of sorted-subset datasets indicated incomplete sequencing despite the large sequencing depth. The small number of donors limited the genetic and exposure-history diversity represented. Pairwise subsampling led to the expectation that sequencing depth would affect the degree of clonotype sharing among donors. Across four donors, 5% to 6% of naive CD4, 3% to 3.5% of naive CD8, about 2.3% of memory CD4, and 0.4% of memory CD8 clonotypes were shared.

Donors were healthy HIV-negative adults with no recently reported acute infections or vaccinations. Every donor was a Caucasian adult residing in Nashville, Tennessee, USA. CD8 memory samples were composed of magnetically selected CD45RO+ cells combined with CCR7-negative CD45RA+ effector memory (TemRA) cells. Blood was obtained by leukapheresis, after which PBMCs were separated by Ficoll-Histopaque density gradient centrifugation and cryopreserved in liquid nitrogen vapor phase. Purity and quantity of every magnetically sorted T cell population were checked by analytical flow cytometry. From each sorted fraction, genomic DNA was isolated and quantified by UV absorbance on a Nanodrop 2000c. TCR CDR3 regions were amplified from genomic DNA by multiplex PCR using the deep immunoSEQ assay. Extracted genomic DNA from each cell subset was spread evenly across all wells of several immunoSEQ 96-well plates, with each plate serving as a replicate. For sorted subsets, roughly 0.2 ug genomic DNA, equal to 30,000 or so T cell genomes, was loaded into each replicate PCR. The purified libraries were quantified using a Qubit 3.0 fluorometer, sized with a Bioanalyzer 2100, and then quantified again using the KAPA Library Quantification kit. Every immunoSEQ 96-well plate was sequenced on a separate single-read 150-cycle Illumina NextSeq 550 flow cell. Regarding the original processing steps: Because only junctional sequences without quality scores were contained in the immunoSEQ output, filtering matching that applied to full-length reads could not be performed. To assign V/J genes and CDR3, sequences were annotated using PyIR, a Python wrapper for IgBLAST v1.9, with IMGT germline references. Reads were filtered out if the reads had weak V/J assignments (E-value above 1e-6), no CDR3, stop codons, out-of-frame junctions, or ambiguous translated residues. V3J clonotypes were defined as sequences sharing an identical inferred V gene, J gene, and CDR3 amino acid sequence. Percentage overlap between repertoires was calculated by dividing the number of shared unique clonotypes by the size of the smaller repertoire. Richness of each repertoire was evaluated using RTK rarefaction, the Chao1 estimator, and Recon v2.1 estimates of unobserved clonotypes. Generation probabilities were computed with OLGA for all TCRbeta clonotypes obtained by the gDNA method from a few donors. In TCRdb, the immuneACCESS table is reduced to in-frame sequences with V and J assigned. These tables do not hold every clone; where another copy was compared, an unresolved V gene accounts for under half, and the others remain unexplained. V, J and clone size reflect that table, while D and trimming were determined from the DNA. The sample table shows roughly 76,000 clones, and about 61% are seen once. The ten largest clones capture roughly half of the sample.

With respect to this clone: It has no known antigen specificity. No base qualities exist here, and no much larger clone lies one base off it.

Material: memory CD8+ T cells sorted from blood. The cell subset or site label for this specimen denotes: CD45RO+ cells pooled with CCR7-negative TemRA cells. This sequence was found in a man under 40 in good health.

The nucleotide sequence is TGTGCCAGCAGTTTAGTTTTCGGGGCCAACGTCCTGACTTTC. Its product reads: CASSLVFGANVLTF. The chain is encoded by TRBV27 joined to TRBJ2-6, with the D gene uncertain. V is clipped by 2 bases and J by 4 bases, and the sequence between their germline boundaries is 6 bases long. Per the germline V gene (reference sequence), MNHEY is the CDR1 and SMNVEV is the CDR2. From cysteine to phenylalanine, the CDR3 is 14 amino acids long. Only the CDR3 portion is preserved as DNA: 42 bases, with reading frame beginning at the first base.